The clone carrying this T cell receptor (beta chain) was found a few times. Its ends do not fully match the called genes, so a read error is possible. The method was immunoSEQ multiplex PCR; TCRdb's version includes in-frame clones alone and lacks a portion of them. The table records around 17,000 clones, 72% of them present only once. This entry comes from a study of T cells in narcolepsy. This CDR3 has 15 amino acids. Germline V gives CDR1 LNHDA, CDR2 SQIVND (reference sequence). This sequence originates from a human donor with narcolepsy. The rearrangement joins TRBV19 to TRBJ2-1; unclear D gene. Sequenced: CD45RA- memory CD8+ T cells from PBMCs. This chain's CDR3 is CASSINGVSHNEQFF. DNA for the CDR3: TGTGCCAGTAGTATTAATGGAGTCTCCCACAATGAGCAGTTCTTC.